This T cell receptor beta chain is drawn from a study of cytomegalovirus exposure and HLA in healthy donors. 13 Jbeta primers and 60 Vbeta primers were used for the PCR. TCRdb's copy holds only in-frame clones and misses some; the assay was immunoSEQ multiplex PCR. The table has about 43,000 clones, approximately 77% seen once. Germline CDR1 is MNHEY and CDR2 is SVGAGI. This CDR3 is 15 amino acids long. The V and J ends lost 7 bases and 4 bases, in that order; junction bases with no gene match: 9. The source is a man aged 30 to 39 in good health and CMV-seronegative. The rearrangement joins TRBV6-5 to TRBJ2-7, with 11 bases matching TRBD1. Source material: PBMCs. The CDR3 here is CASKPPGQGVYEQYF. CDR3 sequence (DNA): TGTGCCAGCAAGCCCCCGGGACAGGGGGTTTACGAGCAGTACTTC.